Included here is one TCR beta chain sequence, with context. In the original workflow: Reference gene primer amplification yielded estimated nucleated cell counts. The data were produced by immunoSEQ multiplex PCR, yet TCRdb's version contains in-frame clones alone and is incomplete. V and J calls and clone size are those listed in that table; D and trimming were worked out from the DNA. The sample carries more than 95,000 clones, about 91% recorded once. This specimen comes from a study of blood T cell repertoires in COVID-19. The wider study: Some COVID-19 samples were acute and others convalescent; all came from the United States, Italy and Spain. The cDNA or gDNA used as material had been derived from T cells, B-cell-depleted T cells, or PBMCs.

The CDR3 has 13 residues. The V end was cut by 3 bases, the J end by 0 bases, with 6 bases between. The rearrangement links TRBV12-3 or TRBV12-4 to TRBJ2-7; D is undetermined. What was sequenced was peripheral blood. The source of this sequence is a human donor in a cohort sampled during active COVID-19. The CDR3 DNA sequence: TGTGCCAGCAGTTTCTCCAGCTCCTACGAGCAGTACTTC. It encodes CASSFSSSYEQYF.